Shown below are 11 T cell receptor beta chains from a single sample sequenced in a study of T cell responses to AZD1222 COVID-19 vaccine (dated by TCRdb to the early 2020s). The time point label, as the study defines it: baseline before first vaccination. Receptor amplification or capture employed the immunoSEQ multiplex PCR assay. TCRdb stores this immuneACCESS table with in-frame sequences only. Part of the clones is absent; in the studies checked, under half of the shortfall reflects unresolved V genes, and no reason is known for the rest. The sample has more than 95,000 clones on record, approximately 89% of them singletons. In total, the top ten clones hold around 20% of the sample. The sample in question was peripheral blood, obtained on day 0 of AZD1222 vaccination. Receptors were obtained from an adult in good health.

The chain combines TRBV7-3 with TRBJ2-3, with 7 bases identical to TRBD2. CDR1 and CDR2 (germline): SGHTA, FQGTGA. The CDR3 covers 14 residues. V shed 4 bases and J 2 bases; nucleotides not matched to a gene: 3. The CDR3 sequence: CASSSRDYTDTQYF. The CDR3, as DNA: TGTGCCAGCAGCTCCCGGGACTACACAGATACGCAGTATTTT.

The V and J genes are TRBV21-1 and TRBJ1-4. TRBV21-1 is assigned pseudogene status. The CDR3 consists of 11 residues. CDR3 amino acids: CRRRWIEKLFF. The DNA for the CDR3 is TGTCGAAGGAGGTGGATTGAAAAACTGTTTTTT.

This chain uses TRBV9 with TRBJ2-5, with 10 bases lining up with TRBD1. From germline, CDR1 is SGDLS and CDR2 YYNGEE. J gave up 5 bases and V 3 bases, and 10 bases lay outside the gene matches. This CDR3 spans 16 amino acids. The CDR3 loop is CASSAPGQGKGETQYF. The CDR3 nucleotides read TGTGCCAGCAGCGCACCGGGACAGGGGAAAGGGGAGACCCAGTACTTC.

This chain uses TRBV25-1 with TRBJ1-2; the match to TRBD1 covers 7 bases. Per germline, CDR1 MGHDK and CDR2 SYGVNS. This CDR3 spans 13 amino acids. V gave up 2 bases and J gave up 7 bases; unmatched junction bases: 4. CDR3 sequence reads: CASSEQGGSGYTF. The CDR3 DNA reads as TGTGCCAGCAGTGAACAGGGGGGGTCTGGCTACACCTTC.

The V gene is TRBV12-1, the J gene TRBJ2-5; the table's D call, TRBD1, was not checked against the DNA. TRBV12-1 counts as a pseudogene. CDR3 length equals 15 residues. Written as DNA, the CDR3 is TGTGCCAGCAGCTTTGCGCTGGACAGGGGAAAGACCCAGTACTTC. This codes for CASSFALDRGKTQYF.

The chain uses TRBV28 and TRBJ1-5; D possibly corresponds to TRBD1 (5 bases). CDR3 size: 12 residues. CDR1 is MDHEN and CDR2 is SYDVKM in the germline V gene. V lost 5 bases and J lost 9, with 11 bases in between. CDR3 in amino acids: CASSARRGPQHF. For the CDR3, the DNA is TGTGCCAGCAGTGCTAGAAGGGGGCCCCAGCATTTT.

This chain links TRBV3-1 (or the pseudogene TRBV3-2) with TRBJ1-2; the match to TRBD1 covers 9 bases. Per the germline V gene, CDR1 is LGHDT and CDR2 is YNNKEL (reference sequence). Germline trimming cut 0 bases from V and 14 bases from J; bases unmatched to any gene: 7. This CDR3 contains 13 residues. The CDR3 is CASSQEGTGTWTF. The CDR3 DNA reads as TGTGCCAGCAGCCAAGAAGGGACAGGGACTTGGACCTTC.

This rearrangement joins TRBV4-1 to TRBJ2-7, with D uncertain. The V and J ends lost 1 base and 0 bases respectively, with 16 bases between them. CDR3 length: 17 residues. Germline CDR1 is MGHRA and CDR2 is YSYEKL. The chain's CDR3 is CASSQGAFRLHSYEQYF. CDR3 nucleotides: TGCGCCAGCAGCCAAGGTGCATTTCGGTTACACTCCTACGAGCAGTACTTC.

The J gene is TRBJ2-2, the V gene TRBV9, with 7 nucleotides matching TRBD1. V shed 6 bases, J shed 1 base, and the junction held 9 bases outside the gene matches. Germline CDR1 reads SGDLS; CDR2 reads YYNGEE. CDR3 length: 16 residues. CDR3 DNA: TGTGCCAGCACCTCCCTGGGGACAGAGAACACCGGGGAGCTGTTTTTT. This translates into CASTSLGTENTGELFF.

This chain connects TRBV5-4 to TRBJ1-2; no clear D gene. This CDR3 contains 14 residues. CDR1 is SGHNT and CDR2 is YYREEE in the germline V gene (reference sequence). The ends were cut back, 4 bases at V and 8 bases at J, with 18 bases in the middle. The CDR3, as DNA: TGTGCCAGCAGCCCGCCCGTGAACCCGGTAGGCTACACCTTC. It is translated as CASSPPVNPVGYTF.

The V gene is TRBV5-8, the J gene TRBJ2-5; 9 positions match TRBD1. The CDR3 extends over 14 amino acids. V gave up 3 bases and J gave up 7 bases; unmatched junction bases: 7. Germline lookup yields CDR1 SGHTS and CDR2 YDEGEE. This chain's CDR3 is CASSYGTGMGTQYF. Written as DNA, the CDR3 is TGTGCCAGCAGCTACGGGACAGGGATGGGGACCCAGTACTTC.